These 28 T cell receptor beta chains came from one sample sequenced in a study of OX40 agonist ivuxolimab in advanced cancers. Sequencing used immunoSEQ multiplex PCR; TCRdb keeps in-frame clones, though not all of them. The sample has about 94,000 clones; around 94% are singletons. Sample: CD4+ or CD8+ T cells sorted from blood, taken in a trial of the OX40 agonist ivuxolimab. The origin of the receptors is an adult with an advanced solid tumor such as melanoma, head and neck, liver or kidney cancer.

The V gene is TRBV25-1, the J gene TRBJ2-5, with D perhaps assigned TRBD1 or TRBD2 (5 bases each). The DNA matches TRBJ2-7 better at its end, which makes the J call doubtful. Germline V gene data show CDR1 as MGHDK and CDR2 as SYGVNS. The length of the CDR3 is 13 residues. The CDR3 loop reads CASTRGLSGEQYF. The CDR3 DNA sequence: TGTGCCAGCACGAGGGGCCTGTCTGGCGAGCAGTACTTC.

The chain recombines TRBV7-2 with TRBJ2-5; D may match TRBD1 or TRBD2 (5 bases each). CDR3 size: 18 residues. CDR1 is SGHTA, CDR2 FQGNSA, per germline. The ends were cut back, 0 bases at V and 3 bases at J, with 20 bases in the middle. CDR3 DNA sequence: TGTGCCAGCAGCTTAGCAATACCCGGGACGTCGAGAAAAGAGACCCAGTACTTC. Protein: CASSLAIPGTSRKETQYF.

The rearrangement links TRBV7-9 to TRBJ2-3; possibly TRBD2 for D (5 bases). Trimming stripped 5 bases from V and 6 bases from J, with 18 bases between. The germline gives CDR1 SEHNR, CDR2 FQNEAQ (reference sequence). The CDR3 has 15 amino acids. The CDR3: CASSHPSRGSDTQYF. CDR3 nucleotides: TGTGCCAGCAGCCACCCGAGCCGGGGTTCCGATACGCAGTATTTT. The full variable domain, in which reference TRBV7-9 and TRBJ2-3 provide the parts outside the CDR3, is DTGVSQNPRHKITKRGQNVTFRCDPISEHNRLYWYRQTLGQGPEFLTYFQNEAQLEKSRLLSDRFSAERPKGSFSTLEIQRTEQGDSAMYLCASSHPSRGSDTQYFGPGTRLTVL.

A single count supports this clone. The CDR3: CASSLGGLYGYTF. CDR3 DNA: TGTGCCAGCAGCTTAGGGGGACTCTATGGCTACACCTTC. J is TRBJ1-2 and V is TRBV7-6, with a tentative D call TRBD1 (5 bases). The CDR3 is 13 residues long. Per the germline V gene, CDR1 is SGHVS and CDR2 is FNYEAQ. V gave up 1 base and J gave up 4 bases, with 7 bases separating them.

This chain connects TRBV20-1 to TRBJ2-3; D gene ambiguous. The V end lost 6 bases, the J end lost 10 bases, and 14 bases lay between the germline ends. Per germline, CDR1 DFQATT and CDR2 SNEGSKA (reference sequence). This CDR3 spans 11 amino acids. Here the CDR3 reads CSASMASAQYF. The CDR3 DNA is TGCAGTGCGTCGATGGCCTCTGCGCAGTATTTT.

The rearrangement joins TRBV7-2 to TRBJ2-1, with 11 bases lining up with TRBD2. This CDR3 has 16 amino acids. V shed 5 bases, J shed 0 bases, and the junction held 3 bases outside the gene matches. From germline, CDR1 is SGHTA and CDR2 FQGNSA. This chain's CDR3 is CASSQLAGGSYNEQFF. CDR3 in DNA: TGTGCCAGCAGCCAGCTAGCGGGGGGCTCCTACAATGAGCAGTTCTTC.

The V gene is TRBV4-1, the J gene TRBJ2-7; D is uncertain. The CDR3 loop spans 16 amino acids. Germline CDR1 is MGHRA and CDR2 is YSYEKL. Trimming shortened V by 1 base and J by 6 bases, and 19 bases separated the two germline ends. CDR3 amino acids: CASSQGNRADLGEQYF. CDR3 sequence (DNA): TGCGCCAGCAGCCAAGGAAATCGGGCTGACCTTGGCGAGCAGTACTTC.

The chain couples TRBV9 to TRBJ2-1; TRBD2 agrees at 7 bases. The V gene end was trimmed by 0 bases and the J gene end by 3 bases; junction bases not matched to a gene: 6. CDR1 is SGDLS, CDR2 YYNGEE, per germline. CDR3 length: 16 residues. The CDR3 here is CASSVEGAGIYNEQFF. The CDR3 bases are TGTGCCAGCAGCGTAGAAGGAGCGGGGATCTACAATGAGCAGTTCTTC.

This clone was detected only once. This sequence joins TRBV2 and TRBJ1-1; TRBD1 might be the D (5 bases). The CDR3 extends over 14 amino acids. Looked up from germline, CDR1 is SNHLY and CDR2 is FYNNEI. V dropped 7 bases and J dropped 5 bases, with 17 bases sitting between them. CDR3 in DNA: TGTGCCAGCAACAAAGAGGGGTGGGCGACTGAAGCTTTCTTT. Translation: CASNKEGWATEAFF.

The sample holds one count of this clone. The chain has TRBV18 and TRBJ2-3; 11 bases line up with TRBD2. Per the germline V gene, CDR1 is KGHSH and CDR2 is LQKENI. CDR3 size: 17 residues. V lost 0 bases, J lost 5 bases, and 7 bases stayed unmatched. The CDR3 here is CASSPPNGLAGEDTQYF. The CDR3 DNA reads TGTGCCAGCTCACCACCGAATGGACTAGCGGGTGAAGATACGCAGTATTTT.

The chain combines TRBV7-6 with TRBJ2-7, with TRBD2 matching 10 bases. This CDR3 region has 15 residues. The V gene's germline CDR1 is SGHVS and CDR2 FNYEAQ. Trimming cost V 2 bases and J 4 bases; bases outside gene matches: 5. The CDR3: CASSLQAGGPYEQYF. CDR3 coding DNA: TGTGCCAGCAGCTTACAAGCGGGAGGGCCGTACGAGCAGTACTTC.

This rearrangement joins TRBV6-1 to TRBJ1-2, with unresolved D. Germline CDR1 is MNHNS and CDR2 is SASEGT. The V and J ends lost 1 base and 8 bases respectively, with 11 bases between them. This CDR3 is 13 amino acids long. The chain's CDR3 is CASSEGRSRGYTF. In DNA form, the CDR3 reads TGTGCCAGCAGTGAAGGACGGTCCAGAGGCTACACCTTC.

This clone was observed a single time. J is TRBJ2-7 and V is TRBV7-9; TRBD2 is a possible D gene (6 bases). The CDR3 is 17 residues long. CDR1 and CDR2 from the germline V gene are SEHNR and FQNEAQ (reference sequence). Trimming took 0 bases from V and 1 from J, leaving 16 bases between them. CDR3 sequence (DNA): TGTGCCAGCAGCTTAGCGGGACTTCAGTCACTTTCCTACGAGCAGTACTTC. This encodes CASSLAGLQSLSYEQYF.

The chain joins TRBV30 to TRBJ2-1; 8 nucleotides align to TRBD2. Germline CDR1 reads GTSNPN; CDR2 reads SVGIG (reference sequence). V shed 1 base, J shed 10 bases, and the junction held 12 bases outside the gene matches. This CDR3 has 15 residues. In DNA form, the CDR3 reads TGTGCCTGGAGTGCCGTAAGCGGGAGCCTTGGGGAGCAGTTCTTC. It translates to CAWSAVSGSLGEQFF.

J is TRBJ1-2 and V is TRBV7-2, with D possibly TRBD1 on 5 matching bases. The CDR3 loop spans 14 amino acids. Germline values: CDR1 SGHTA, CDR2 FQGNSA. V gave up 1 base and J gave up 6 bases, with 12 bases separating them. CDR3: CASSLDPGIHGYTF. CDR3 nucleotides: TGTGCCAGCAGCTTAGATCCAGGGATCCATGGCTACACCTTC.

The CDR3 DNA reads TGTGCCAGCAGCGGGGGGTTGGATCAGCCCCAGCATTTT. Amino acids: CASSGGLDQPQHF. V is TRBV28 and J is TRBJ1-5; D might be TRBD1 (5 bases). The germline V gene has CDR1 MDHEN and CDR2 SYDVKM. Trimming shortened V by 6 bases and J by 5 bases, and 11 bases separated the two germline ends. This CDR3 is 13 amino acids long.

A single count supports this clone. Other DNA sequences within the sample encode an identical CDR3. The CDR3 DNA reads as TGTGCCAGCAGTTTATGGGGGAGCACTGAAGCTTTCTTT. It specifies CASSLWGSTEAFF. The rearrangement uses TRBV27 and TRBJ1-1, with TRBD1 as a possible D gene (5 bases). The CDR3 spans 13 residues. CDR1 and CDR2 (germline): MNHEY, SMNVEV (reference sequence). V lost 1 base, J lost 4 bases, and 7 bases lay in between.

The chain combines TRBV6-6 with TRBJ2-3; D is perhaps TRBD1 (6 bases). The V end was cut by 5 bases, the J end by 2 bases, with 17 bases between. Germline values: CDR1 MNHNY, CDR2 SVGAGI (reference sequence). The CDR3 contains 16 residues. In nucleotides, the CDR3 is TGTGCCAGCAGTCCGAACAGGGCGAGGGCCACAGATACGCAGTATTTT. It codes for CASSPNRARATDTQYF.

CDR3 region: CASSFPKSGRVGDEQFF. The CDR3 region has the DNA TGTGCCAGCAGCTTCCCGAAAAGCGGGAGGGTCGGGGATGAGCAGTTCTTC. This chain connects TRBV7-9 to TRBJ2-1, with 10 bases matching TRBD2. Trimming removed 3 bases from V and 8 bases from J; junction bases left unmatched: 13. CDR1 SEHNR and CDR2 FQNEAQ come from the germline V gene (reference sequence). This CDR3 contains 17 residues.

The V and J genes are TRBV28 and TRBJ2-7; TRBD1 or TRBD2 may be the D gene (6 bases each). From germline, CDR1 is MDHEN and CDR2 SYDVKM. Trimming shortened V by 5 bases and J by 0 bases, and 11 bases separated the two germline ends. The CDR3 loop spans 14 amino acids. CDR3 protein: CASSGGTLSYEQYF. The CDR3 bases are TGTGCCAGCAGTGGAGGGACACTCTCCTACGAGCAGTACTTC.

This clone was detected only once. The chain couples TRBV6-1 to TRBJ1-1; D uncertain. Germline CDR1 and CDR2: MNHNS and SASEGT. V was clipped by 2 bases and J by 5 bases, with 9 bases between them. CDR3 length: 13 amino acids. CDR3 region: CASSERRGTEAFF. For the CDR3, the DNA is TGTGCCAGCAGTGAAAGGAGAGGAACTGAAGCTTTCTTT.

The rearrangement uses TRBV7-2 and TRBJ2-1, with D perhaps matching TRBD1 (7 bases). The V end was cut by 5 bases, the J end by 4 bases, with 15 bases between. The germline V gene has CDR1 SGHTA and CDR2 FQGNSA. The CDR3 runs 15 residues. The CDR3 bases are TGTGCCAGCAGCCCAGGGGGGCCGGAGTACAATGAGCAGTTCTTC. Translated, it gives CASSPGGPEYNEQFF. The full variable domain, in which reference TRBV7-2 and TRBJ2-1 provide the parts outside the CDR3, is GAGVSQSPSNKVTEKGKDVELRCDPISGHTALYWYRQSLGQGLEFLIYFQGNSAPDKSGLPSDRFSAERTGGSVSTLTIQRTQQEDSAVYLCASSPGGPEYNEQFFGPGTRLTVL.

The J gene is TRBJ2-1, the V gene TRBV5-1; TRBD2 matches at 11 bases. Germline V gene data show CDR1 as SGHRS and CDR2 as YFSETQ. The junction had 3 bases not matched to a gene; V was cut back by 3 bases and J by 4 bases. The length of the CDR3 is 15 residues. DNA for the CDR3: TGCGCCAGCAGCTCCGGGACTAGCGGATACAATGAGCAGTTCTTC. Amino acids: CASSSGTSGYNEQFF.

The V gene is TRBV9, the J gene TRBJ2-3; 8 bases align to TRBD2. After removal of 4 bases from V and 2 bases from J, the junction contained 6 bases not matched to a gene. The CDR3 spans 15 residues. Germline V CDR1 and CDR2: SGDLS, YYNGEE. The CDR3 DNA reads TGTGCCAGCAGCATGAGCGGGGGCTACACAGATACGCAGTATTTT. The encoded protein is CASSMSGGYTDTQYF.

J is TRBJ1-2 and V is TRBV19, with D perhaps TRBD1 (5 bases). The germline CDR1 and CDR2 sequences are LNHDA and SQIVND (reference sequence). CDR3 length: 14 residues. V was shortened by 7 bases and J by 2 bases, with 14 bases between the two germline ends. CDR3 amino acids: CASTPGTGNYGYTF. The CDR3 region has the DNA TGTGCCAGTACCCCCGGGACGGGGAACTATGGCTACACCTTC.

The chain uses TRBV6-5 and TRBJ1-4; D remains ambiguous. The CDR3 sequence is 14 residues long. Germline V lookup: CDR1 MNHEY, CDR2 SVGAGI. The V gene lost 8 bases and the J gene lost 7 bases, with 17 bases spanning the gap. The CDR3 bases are TGTGCCAGCCGCGGCGCAGCCCCGAGTGAAAAACTGTTTTTT. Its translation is CASRGAAPSEKLFF.

Here the CDR3 reads CATSRHRETFYEQYF. Here the CDR3 DNA reads TGTGCCACCAGCAGACACCGGGAAACCTTCTACGAGCAGTACTTC. V and J are TRBV15 and TRBJ2-7; the D gene is possibly TRBD2 (5 bases). V lost 2 bases and J lost 3, with 14 bases in between. Germline V gene data show CDR1 as LNHNV and CDR2 as YYDKDF (reference sequence). The CDR3 has 15 amino acids.

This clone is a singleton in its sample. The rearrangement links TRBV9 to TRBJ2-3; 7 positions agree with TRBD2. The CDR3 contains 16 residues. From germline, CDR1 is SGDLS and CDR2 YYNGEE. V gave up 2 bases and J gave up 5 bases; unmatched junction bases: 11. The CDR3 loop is CASSVRGVGGIDTQYF. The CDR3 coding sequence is TGTGCCAGCAGCGTCCGGGGGGTAGGCGGGATAGATACGCAGTATTTT. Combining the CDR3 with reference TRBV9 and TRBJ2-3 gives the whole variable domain DSGVTQTPKHLITATGQRVTLRCSPRSGDLSVYWYQQSLDQGLQFLIQYYNGEERAKGNILERFSAQQFPDLHSELNLSSLELGDSALYFCASSVRGVGGIDTQYFGPGTRLTVL.